The 26 T cell receptor beta chains listed next were all sequenced from one sample in a study of T cell repertoires in cytomegalovirus infection. MiXCR, run by TCRdb on the reads, gives a single entry per CDR3 protein. The table shows about 450,000 distinct CDR3 sequences, with around 32% occurring only once. The sequenced sample was PBMCs. The receptors shown here come from a human donor in good health (CMV status not recorded). Some clones in this sample may be carry-over from other donors' samples.

This clonotype was seen at least ten times. The chain carries TRBV6-2 or TRBV6-3 and TRBJ2-7; D assignment may be TRBD1 or TRBD2 (5 bases each). The germline V gene encodes CDR1 MNHEY and CDR2 SVGEGT. V was clipped by 2 bases and J by 7 bases, with 12 bases between them. The CDR3 totals 13 residues. CDR3 region: CASSYGTPPEQYF. The DNA of the CDR3 is TGTGCCAGCAGTTACGGGACGCCTCCAGAGCAGTACTTC.

CDR3 sequence: CASRGPPEGNYGYTF. CDR3 sequence (DNA): TGTGCCAGTAGAGGTCCCCCGGAAGGGAACTATGGCTACACCTTC. The chain recombines TRBV12-3 or TRBV12-4 with TRBJ1-2; D not resolved. There are 15 residues in the CDR3. V gave up 9 bases and J gave up 2 bases, with 19 bases separating them.

The chain employs TRBV27 and TRBJ2-5; D is possibly TRBD1 (7 bases). V lost 3 bases and J lost 3, with 11 bases in between. Per germline, CDR1 MNHEY and CDR2 SMNVEV (reference sequence). The CDR3 totals 14 residues. The CDR3 spells CASSFGGTEETQYF. The DNA of the CDR3 is TGTGCCAGCAGTTTTGGAGGGACAGAAGAGACCCAGTACTTC.

The genes are TRBV7-9 and TRBJ1-3; TRBD1 might be the D (5 bases). CDR3 length: 17 amino acids. V was trimmed by 5 bases and J by 3 bases, leaving 20 bases between them. Germline V gene data show CDR1 as SEHNR and CDR2 as FQNEAQ (reference sequence). The CDR3: CASSPRRGGADGNTIYF. DNA of the CDR3: TGTGCCAGCAGCCCTCGCCGGGGCGGGGCTGATGGAAACACCATATATTTT.

The chain couples TRBV6-2 or TRBV6-3 to TRBJ2-2; TRBD2 matches 8 bases. Germline assignment: CDR1 MNHEY and CDR2 SVGEGT. The V segment lost 5 bases and the J segment 6 bases; nucleotides outside the gene matches: 11. The CDR3 sequence is 16 residues long. CDR3 coding DNA: TGTGCCAGCAGTACCAGCGGGAGTGCCGCCGCCGGGGAGCTGTTTTTT. Translated, it gives CASSTSGSAAAGELFF.

The rearrangement joins TRBV6-6 to TRBJ2-3, with D tentatively TRBD1 or TRBD2 (5 bases each). V was clipped by 2 bases and J by 3 bases, with 15 bases between them. The CDR3 consists of 16 residues. The V gene's germline CDR1 is MNHNY and CDR2 SVGAGI (reference sequence). This CDR3 is CASSYGVGDLTDTQYF. The CDR3, as DNA: TGTGCCAGCAGTTACGGAGTAGGGGACCTGACAGATACGCAGTATTTT.

This clonotype was counted at least ten times. The V gene is TRBV7-2, the J gene TRBJ1-2, with D tentatively TRBD1 (6 bases). V lost 1 base and J 7 bases, leaving 10 bases between the germline ends. Germline CDR1 is SGHTA and CDR2 is FQGNSA. There are 13 residues in the CDR3. The CDR3 DNA is TGTGCCAGCAGCTTAGGAGGGGGAGGTGGCTACACCTTC. Translation gives CASSLGGGGGYTF.

In this sample, this clonotype turned up many times. The chain recombines TRBV7-9 with TRBJ2-3, with TRBD1 matching over 7 bases. After removal of 6 bases from V and 0 bases from J, the junction contained 6 bases not matched to a gene. Germline loops: CDR1 SEHNR, CDR2 FQNEAQ (reference sequence). CDR3 length: 15 amino acids. The CDR3 reads CASRRDSTSTDTQYF. DNA of the CDR3: TGTGCCAGCAGGAGGGACAGCACTAGCACAGATACGCAGTATTTT.

The chain joins TRBV6-1 to TRBJ1-6, with 7 positions matching TRBD1. Looked up from germline, CDR1 is MNHNS and CDR2 is SASEGT. V lost 9 bases and J lost 7; bases outside the gene matches: 12. CDR3 length: 15 residues. DNA for the CDR3: TGTGCCAGTCTTCTATCTGGGACAGACAATTCACCCCTCCACTTT. It translates to CASLLSGTDNSPLHF.

The rearrangement uses TRBV29-1 and TRBJ1-1; D is uncertain. The CDR3 runs to 11 residues. The V end lost 3 bases, the J end lost 6 bases, and 8 bases lay between the germline ends. CDR1 SQVTM and CDR2 ANQGSEA come from the germline V gene. The CDR3 protein is CSVDPQPEAFF. The DNA of the CDR3 is TGCAGCGTTGACCCCCAGCCTGAAGCTTTCTTT. Looking up the rest from reference TRBV29-1 and TRBJ1-1 gives the full variable domain: SAVISQKPSRDICQRGTSLTIQCQVDSQVTMMFWYRQQPGQSLTLIATANQGSEATYESGFVIDKFPISRPNLTFSTLTVSNMSPEDSSIYLCSVDPQPEAFFGQGTRLTVV.

The chain couples TRBV9 to TRBJ2-3; 12 bases fit TRBD1. Trimming took 0 bases from V and 1 from J; bases not matched to a gene: 6. In germline, CDR1 is SGDLS, CDR2 YYNGEE. The CDR3 is made up of 18 amino acids. The CDR3, as DNA: TGTGCCAGCAGCGTAGGAGGGACAGGGGGCTTTGGCACAGATACGCAGTATTTT. This gives the protein CASSVGGTGGFGTDTQYF.

J is TRBJ2-1 and V is TRBV24-1; D is perhaps TRBD1 (7 bases). Germline CDR1 and CDR2: KGHDR and SFDVKD. V was shortened by 7 bases and J by 7 bases, with 19 bases between the two germline ends. CDR3 length equals 15 residues. For the CDR3, the DNA is TGTGCCACCAGCACTCGCGGGACAGAGAATAATGAGCAGTTCTTC. It is translated as CATSTRGTENNEQFF.

The rearrangement uses TRBV6-6 and TRBJ2-7, with D perhaps matching TRBD1 or TRBD2 (5 bases each). Germline V gives CDR1 MNHNY, CDR2 SVGAGI (reference sequence). CDR3 size: 13 residues. Deletions cut 4 bases from V and 7 bases from J, with 14 bases between. CDR3 amino acids: CASSWGPLSEQYF. DNA for the CDR3: TGTGCCAGCAGTTGGGGACCCCTTTCGGAGCAGTACTTC.

In this sample, this clonotype turned up once. A read error may explain this, as a much larger clone is one base away. This rearrangement joins TRBV7-2 to TRBJ1-2; D might be TRBD1 (5 bases). The CDR3 covers 13 residues. Germline V CDR1 and CDR2: SGHTA, FQGNSA. CDR3 nucleotides: TGTGTCAGCAGACCCGTGGGGGGCTATGGCTACACCTTC. Its protein product is CVSRPVGGYGYTF.

The CDR3: CASSPRATETKYF. The DNA of the CDR3 is TGTGCCAGCAGCCCCCGGGCTACAGAGACTAAGTATTTT. This chain links TRBV7-2 with TRBJ2-3, with TRBD2 as a possible D gene (5 bases). The length of the CDR3 is 13 residues. V gave up 5 bases and J gave up 13 bases, with 19 bases separating them. CDR1 is SGHTA and CDR2 is FQGNSA in the germline V gene.

The chain carries TRBV4-2 and TRBJ1-1; D unresolved. The V and J ends lost 1 base and 1 base respectively, with 7 bases between them. Germline CDR1 and CDR2: LGHNA and YNFKEQ. This CDR3 has 14 residues. The CDR3: CASSQAGRNTEAFF. The CDR3 DNA follows: TGTGCCAGCAGCCAAGCGGGCAGGAACACTGAAGCTTTCTTT.

Worth noting for this clonotype: A much larger clone lies a single base off, so this may be a read error. J is TRBJ2-2 and V is TRBV28, with TRBD1 matching over 8 bases. From germline, CDR1 is MDHEN and CDR2 SYDVKM. This CDR3 has 13 residues. CDR3 nucleotides: TGTGCCAGCAGTTTAGATCGGACAGGGTTTGAGTTGTTT. This encodes CASSLDRTGFELF.

As concerns this clonotype: A read error may be the cause here, since a much bigger clone is one base away. This likely comes from a read error, as the CDR3 has no conserved phenylalanine or tryptophan at its end. This chain links TRBV5-4 with TRBJ1-6; possible D gene TRBD1, 6 bases. The CDR3 sequence is 16 residues long. The germline gives CDR1 SGHNT, CDR2 YYREEE (reference sequence). V lost 0 bases and J lost 10, with 17 bases in between. CDR3 bases: TGTGCCAGCAGCTTGGACAGGGCTTCTAACAGCTCACCCCTCCACTTG. As protein: CASSLDRASNSSPLHL.

This rearrangement joins TRBV12-3 or TRBV12-4 to TRBJ1-6; 12 bases align to TRBD1. This CDR3 has 14 amino acids. The V and J ends lost 5 bases and 10 bases, in that order; junction bases with no gene match: 3. In nucleotides, the CDR3 is TGTGCCAGCAGTGGGACAGGGGGCGTCTCACCCCTCCACTTT. The encoded protein is CASSGTGGVSPLHF.

V is TRBV5-6 and J is TRBJ1-2; D is possibly TRBD1 (6 bases). Deletions cut 0 bases from V and 2 bases from J, with 17 bases between. Germline CDR1 is SGHDT and CDR2 is YYEEEE. The CDR3 runs to 17 residues. CDR3 protein: CASSLDLQGFHNYGYTF. In DNA form, the CDR3 reads TGTGCCAGCAGCTTGGACCTTCAGGGGTTTCACAACTATGGCTACACCTTC. The variable domain in full, completed from reference TRBV5-6 and TRBJ1-2, reads DAGVTQSPTHLIKTRGQQVTLRCSPKSGHDTVSWYQQALGQGPQFIFQYYEEEERQRGNFPDRFSGHQFPNYSSELNVNALLLGDSALYLCASSLDLQGFHNYGYTFGSGTRLTVV.

CDR3 region: CASSQGQGASYNSPLHF. In DNA form, the CDR3 reads TGTGCCAGCAGCCAGGGACAGGGGGCTTCCTATAATTCACCCCTCCACTTT. The rearrangement joins TRBV5-5 to TRBJ1-6; TRBD1 aligns across 12 bases. The CDR3 has 17 amino acids. Trimming at V came to 4 bases and at J to 1 base, leaving 3 bases not matched to a gene. The V gene's germline CDR1 is SGHKS and CDR2 YYEKEE (reference sequence).

This clonotype turned up a few times. The CDR3 DNA is TGTGCCAGCAGTTCCGCCCTTAGACAGGGGGCTGCAACTAATGAAAAACTGTTTTTT. Translating it yields CASSSALRQGAATNEKLFF. The J gene is TRBJ1-4, the V gene TRBV28, with TRBD1 matching 10 bases. The CDR3 is 19 residues long. Germline values: CDR1 MDHEN, CDR2 SYDVKM. With 4 bases clipped from V and 0 bases from J, the junction kept 11 bases outside the gene matches.

This clonotype was counted ten times or more. The chain couples TRBV14 to TRBJ2-3, with D maybe TRBD2 (5 bases). Trimming left V 2 bases short and J 0 bases short, with 9 bases between. The CDR3 consists of 15 residues. Germline lookup yields CDR1 SGHDN and CDR2 FVKESK. The CDR3 nucleotides are TGTGCCAGCAGCCAACTTTGGGAGAGCACAGATACGCAGTATTTT. This gives the protein CASSQLWESTDTQYF.

The V and J genes are TRBV30 and TRBJ1-5; no firm D call. The CDR3 has 16 residues. Germline CDR1 reads GTSNPN; CDR2 reads SVGIG (reference sequence). The V gene lost 1 base and the J gene lost 1 base, with 14 bases spanning the gap. CDR3 DNA: TGTGCCTGGAGTGGAGAAACCGGACGGAGCAATCAGCCCCAGCATTTT. Translation gives CAWSGETGRSNQPQHF.

This clonotype was observed a handful of times. The rearrangement uses TRBV25-1 and TRBJ2-1; D unresolved. This CDR3 spans 13 amino acids. The V gene lost 6 bases and the J gene lost 6 bases, with 12 bases spanning the gap. Germline values: CDR1 MGHDK, CDR2 SYGVNS. CDR3 amino acids: CASSPNKVNEQFF. CDR3 bases: TGTGCCAGCAGCCCAAATAAGGTCAATGAGCAGTTCTTC.

This clonotype occurred a few times. The rearrangement uses TRBV19 and TRBJ1-2, with TRBD1 matching 10 bases. Germline V gene lookup returns CDR1 LNHDA and CDR2 SQIVND (reference sequence). V gave up 3 bases and J gave up 6 bases; unmatched junction bases: 13. The CDR3 totals 17 residues. This CDR3 is CASSILSPGQGKDGYTF. The CDR3 DNA is TGTGCCAGTAGTATCCTTTCCCCGGGACAGGGGAAAGATGGCTACACCTTC. The whole variable domain, filled in from reference TRBV19 and TRBJ1-2, reads DGGITQSPKYLFRKEGQNVTLSCEQNLNHDAMYWYRQDPGQGLRLIYYSQIVNDFQKGDIAEGYSVSREKKESFPLTVTSAQKNPTAFYLCASSILSPGQGKDGYTFGSGTRLTVV.